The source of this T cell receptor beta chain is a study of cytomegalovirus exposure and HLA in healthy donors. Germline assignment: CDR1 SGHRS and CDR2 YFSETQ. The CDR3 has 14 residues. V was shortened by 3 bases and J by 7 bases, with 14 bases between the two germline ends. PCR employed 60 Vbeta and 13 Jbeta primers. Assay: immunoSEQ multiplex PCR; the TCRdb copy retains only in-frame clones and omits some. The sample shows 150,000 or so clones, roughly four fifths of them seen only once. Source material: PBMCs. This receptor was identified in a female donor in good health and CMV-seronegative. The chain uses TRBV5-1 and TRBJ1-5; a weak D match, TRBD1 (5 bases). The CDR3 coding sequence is TGCGCCAGCAGCTCCGGGACCGCGGGGCAGCCCCAGCATTTT. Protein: CASSSGTAGQPQHF.